The rows below give T cell receptor beta chains drawn from one sample of a study of T cells after yellow fever vaccination. TCRdb independently ran MiXCR on the 5' RACE reads; one entry per CDR3 protein. The table lists over 110,000 distinct CDR3 sequences, roughly 8% of them singletons. Sequencing was performed on CD4+ T cells sorted from PBMCs, taken 5 days after the yellow fever booster vaccination. The receptor set was obtained from a young man who received the YFV17D yellow fever vaccine. The CDR3 runs from the conserved cysteine through the conserved F or W. Each record gives: CDR3 length, V gene, J gene, D gene, clone size, CDR3 DNA, CDR3 protein. D genes are given only for firm matches. Expanded clones get a size class; other rows say once, few or many, or leave the size out.

16,TRBV2,TRBJ2-1,TRBD2,many,TGTGCCAGCAGTGAAGCGCGGGTAGCGGGAGTCGCTGAGCAGTTCTTC,CASSEARVAGVAEQFF
16,TRBV5-4,TRBJ2-1,TRBD2,few,TGTGCCAGCAGCTTGGCGGCGGGAGGAGGAAGCAATGAGCAGTTCTTC,CASSLAAGGGSNEQFF
15,TRBV28,TRBJ2-7,-,many,TGTGCCAGCAGTTTGACGGGACCTCAGAGCTACGAGCAGTACTTC,CASSLTGPQSYEQYF
13,TRBV5-1,TRBJ2-7,TRBD1,many,TGCGCCAGCAGCTTCCAGGGGGCAGAAGAGCAGTACTTC,CASSFQGAEEQYF
14,TRBV28,TRBJ2-1,TRBD2,many,TGTGCCAGCCTAAGCGGGGGGGGATACAATGAGCAGTTCTTC,CASLSGGGYNEQFF
17,TRBV25-1,TRBJ2-2,TRBD2,many,TGTGCCAGCAGTGAATGGCGAGCGGGAGGAGGCACCGGGGAGCTGTTTTTT,CASSEWRAGGGTGELFF
13,TRBV29-1,TRBJ2-7,TRBD1,many,TGCAGCGCCAAGGACAGGGACGACTACGAGCAGTACTTC,CSAKDRDDYEQYF
14,TRBV7-2,TRBJ2-7,TRBD1,many,TGTGCCAGCAGCTGGCGACAGGGGGCTTACGAGCAGTACTTC,CASSWRQGAYEQYF
14,TRBV12-3/TRBV12-4,TRBJ2-7,-,many,TGTGCCAGCAGCCAAACGGACGCCTACTACGAGCAGTACTTC,CASSQTDAYYEQYF
15,TRBV5-1,TRBJ2-5,-,many,TGCGCCAGCAGCGCCGGGACCTTATCCGGGGAGACCCAGTACTTC,CASSAGTLSGETQYF
16,TRBV7-2,TRBJ1-3,TRBD1,many,TGTGCCAGCAGCCCACGGGACAGGGGGCCTGGAAACACCATATATTTT,CASSPRDRGPGNTIYF
13,TRBV3-1,TRBJ2-5,-,many,TGTGCCAGCAGCCCGGACTTATCAGAGACCCAGTACTTC,CASSPDLSETQYF
14,TRBV7-2,TRBJ2-3,-,many,TGTGCCAGCACCCATGGTGGAGGGGCAGATACGCAGTATTTT,CASTHGGGADTQYF
18,TRBV18,TRBJ2-4,-,few,TGTGCCAGCTCACCTCTTGCCGGGGCCAGGACGGCCAAAAACATTCAGTACTTC,CASSPLAGARTAKNIQYF
20,TRBV4-1,TRBJ2-1,-,few,TGCGCCAGCAGCCACCTGGCACGAGGGAAAAGGGACTCATCCTACAATGAGCAGTTCTTC,CASSHLARGKRDSSYNEQFF
15,TRBV7-9,TRBJ2-1,-,many,TGTGCCAGCAGCGGAGGGGGCGGGGTCGACAATGAGCAGTTCTTC,CASSGGGGVDNEQFF
12,TRBV20-1,TRBJ2-7,TRBD2,-,TGCAGTGCTACGGCTAGCGGCCGAGGGCAGTACTTC,CSATASGRGQYF
12,TRBV7-6,TRBJ2-1,-,many,TGTGCCAGCAGCGATTACGTCAATGAGCAGTTCTTC,CASSDYVNEQFF
15,TRBV6-2/TRBV6-3,TRBJ2-1,TRBD1,many,TGTGCCAGCACCCGGGGGACAGGGGGCTTGAATGAGCAGTTCTTC,CASTRGTGGLNEQFF
16,TRBV27,TRBJ2-7,TRBD1,many,TGTGCCAGCAGTCCGCTAGCCGGGACAGGAACATACGAGCAGTACTTC,CASSPLAGTGTYEQYF
14,TRBV5-1,TRBJ2-3,TRBD2,many,TGCGCCAGCAGCCCGAGCGGGGGTGCAGATACGCAGTATTTT,CASSPSGGADTQYF
15,TRBV20-1,TRBJ2-1,-,-,TGCAGTGCACACCCCCCCAGGGAGATATGGCGCGAGCAGTTCTTC,CSAHPPREIWREQFF
10,TRBV29-1,TRBJ1-1,-,-,TGCAGCGTTATGAACACTGAAGTTTTCTTT,CSVMNTEVFF
15,TRBV3-1,TRBJ2-1,TRBD1,many,TGTGCCAGCAGCCAACCGGGACAGACCTACAATGAGCAGTTCTTC,CASSQPGQTYNEQFF
17,TRBV21-1,TRBJ1-6,-,many,TGTGCCAGCAGTACAATTCCGGGACAACCAGCCCATTCACCCCTCCACTTT,CASSTIPGQPAHSPLHF
14,TRBV18,TRBJ2-3,-,many,TGTGCCAGCTCACCACCGGACAGCACAGATACGCAGTATTTT,CASSPPDSTDTQYF
15,TRBV6-5,TRBJ1-5,-,many,TGTGCCAGCAGTTACTCTTTCAGGGGCAATCAGCCCCAGCATTTT,CASSYSFRGNQPQHF
13,TRBV20-1,TRBJ2-7,-,few,TGCAGTGCTGGCCGGGCAGGGGTGGACGAGCAGTACTTC,CSAGRAGVDEQYF
15,TRBV30,TRBJ1-5,-,few,TGTGCCTGGAGGGGGGCCTCAGCCCGGGATCAGCCCCAGCATTTT,CAWRGASARDQPQHF
13,TRBV12-3/TRBV12-4,TRBJ2-2,-,many,TGTGCCAGCATACGAGGGGGCACCGGGGAGCTGTTTTTT,CASIRGGTGELFF
13,TRBV7-2,TRBJ2-7,-,-,TGTGCCAGCAGCTTAGGACTCTCCTACGAGCAGTACTTC,CASSLGLSYEQYF
18,TRBV5-3,TRBJ2-1,TRBD2,few,TGTGCCAGAAGCGCCGCCGATATAGCGGGAGGCGCGTCGGATGAGCAGTTCTTC,CARSAADIAGGASDEQFF
11,TRBV2,TRBJ2-1,-,many,TGTGCCAGCGGGGAACTAGCATGGCAGTTCTTC,CASGELAWQFF
14,TRBV12-3/TRBV12-4,TRBJ1-1,TRBD1,many,TGTGCCAGCAGTTTCCAGGGGGCCTACACTGAAGCTTTCTTT,CASSFQGAYTEAFF
14,TRBV12-3/TRBV12-4,TRBJ2-2,-,many,TGTGCCAGCAGTGTACAACGGGGGACCGGGGAGCTGTTTTTT,CASSVQRGTGELFF
14,TRBV5-1,TRBJ2-5,-,many,TGCGCCAGCAGATACAGGGTTGTTGGTGAGACCCAGTACTTC,CASRYRVVGETQYF
17,TRBV5-6,TRBJ2-5,TRBD2,many,TGTGCCAGCAGCTATCGGACTAGCGGGACCTACCCGGAGACCCAGTACTTC,CASSYRTSGTYPETQYF
15,TRBV11-2,TRBJ2-2,-,many,TGTGCCAGCAGGGAAGGACGGACGAACACCGGGGAGCTGTTTTTT,CASREGRTNTGELFF
11,TRBV20-1,TRBJ1-2,-,many,TGCAGTGCTAGAGACAATGGTGGCTACACCTTC,CSARDNGGYTF
17,TRBV7-9,TRBJ2-1,TRBD2,many,TGTGCCAGCAGCTCCGGGACTAGCGTTAGCTCCTACAATGAGCAGTTCTTC,CASSSGTSVSSYNEQFF
12,TRBV4-3,TRBJ2-7,-,many,TGCGCCAGCAGCCAAGATAAGACCGAGCAGTACTTC,CASSQDKTEQYF
12,TRBV12-3/TRBV12-4,TRBJ1-1,TRBD1,many,TGTGCCAGCAGCCCAGGGGGCACTGAAGCTTTCTTT,CASSPGGTEAFF
14,TRBV7-9,TRBJ2-7,-,few,TGTGCCAGCACCACGTCAGGTCTCACCAACGAGCAGTACTTC,CASTTSGLTNEQYF
13,TRBV12-3/TRBV12-4,TRBJ2-5,-,many,TGTGCCAGCAGTTTAGGGACAAAGGAGACCCAGTACTTC,CASSLGTKETQYF
14,TRBV19,TRBJ2-7,TRBD1,few,TGTGCCAGTAGTTTCAGGGGGCTATCCGACGAGCAGTACTTC,CASSFRGLSDEQYF
15,TRBV28,TRBJ1-5,-,many,TGTGCCAGCAACCAAAGACGGCTTCGGAATCAGCCCCAGCATTTT,CASNQRRLRNQPQHF
14,TRBV7-9,TRBJ2-7,-,many,TGTGCCAGCAGCGACGCCAGCGTCACCTACGAGCAGTACTTC,CASSDASVTYEQYF
16,TRBV28,TRBJ2-2,-,many,TGTGCCATCCCGGGGTATGGTAGCGGAAACACCGGGGAGCTGTTTTTT,CAIPGYGSGNTGELFF
13,TRBV30,TRBJ2-7,-,many,TGTGCCTGGAGTGGAAGACAGGGAGGCGAGCAGTACTTC,CAWSGRQGGEQYF
12,TRBV20-1,TRBJ2-7,TRBD1,many,TGCAGTGCTATACAGGGGTCCTACGAGCAGTACTTC,CSAIQGSYEQYF